These T cell receptor beta chains were read from a single sample in a study of regulatory T cells in long-lasting Graves disease. TCRdb recomputed calls from the multiplex PCR reads with MiXCR, one row per CDR3 protein. This sample has fewer than 600,000 distinct CDR3 sequences, with approximately 22% found just once. The source material was peripheral blood mononuclear cells (PBMCs), sampled when the disease was refractory, from a patient treated with antithyroid drugs. Receptors originate from a female donor with Graves disease. The CDR3 runs from the conserved cysteine through the conserved F or W. D genes are given only for firm matches. Clone size is shown for a subset of rows, as once, few, many or a class of expanded clone.

cdr3_nt | cdr3_aa | j_call | v_call | clone_size | d_call
TGTGCCAGCAGTCCTGCCCCCGGACGAGTCGAGAACACTGAAGCTTTCTTT | CASSPAPGRVENTEAFF | TRBJ1-1 | TRBV27 | many | .
TGTGCCAGCAGCCGACTAGATGGCGGACGTGGCTACACCTTC | CASSRLDGGRGYTF | TRBJ1-2 | TRBV2 | many | .
TGTGCCAGCAGTCGAACGGGGGAAGGCTACACCTTC | CASSRTGEGYTF | TRBJ1-2 | TRBV6-1 | many | .
TGTGCCAGCTCACGGGACAGGGGTGGTGACAATCAGCCCCAGCATTTT | CASSRDRGGDNQPQHF | TRBJ1-5 | TRBV18 | . | TRBD1
TGTGCCAGCAGTCCCCTGGGCAGGGGTGATGAAAAACTGTTTTTT | CASSPLGRGDEKLFF | TRBJ1-4 | TRBV27 | many | .
TGCAGTGCTAGCGTGTCCCCTAATGCGTACGAGCAGTACTTC | CSASVSPNAYEQYF | TRBJ2-7 | TRBV20-1 | . | .
TGTGCCAGCAGCCAGACTAGCGTCAGCACAGATACGCAGTATTTT | CASSQTSVSTDTQYF | TRBJ2-3 | TRBV13 | few | TRBD2
TGTGCCAGCAGCTCTGATGGGAGGGGTGATCAGACCCAGTACTTC | CASSSDGRGDQTQYF | TRBJ2-5 | TRBV6-1 | many | TRBD2
TGCAGTGCTACCCTGGGCCCCGGAGAGACCCAGTACTTC | CSATLGPGETQYF | TRBJ2-5 | TRBV20-1 | many | .
TGTGCCAGCAGCTTAGACCCAGACAGATCTGGAAACACCATATATTTT | CASSLDPDRSGNTIYF | TRBJ1-3 | TRBV7-8 | few | .
TGTGCCAGCAGCTACAATAGTGGAGCCAAAAACATTCAGTACTTC | CASSYNSGAKNIQYF | TRBJ2-4 | TRBV7-2 | few | .
TGTGCCATCAACAGTCTATCGAGCTACACCTTC | CAINSLSSYTF | TRBJ1-2 | TRBV10-3 | . | .
TGTGCCAGCAGCTTAATTTGGACAGAATCCTACGAGCAGTACTTC | CASSLIWTESYEQYF | TRBJ2-7 | TRBV7-9 | . | .
TGTGCCTGGAGTGTACGCATAAACTCCTACGAGCAGTACTTC | CAWSVRINSYEQYF | TRBJ2-7 | TRBV30 | . | .
TGTGCCTACCGACAGGGTGATCAGCCCCAGCATTTT | CAYRQGDQPQHF | TRBJ1-5 | TRBV30 | . | TRBD1
TGCGCCAGCAGCGACCCGGGACAGGGCGATGAAAAACTGTTTTTT | CASSDPGQGDEKLFF | TRBJ1-4 | TRBV5-1 | many | TRBD1
TGTGCCAGCTCACCTACAAGGAACACTGAAGCTTTCTTT | CASSPTRNTEAFF | TRBJ1-1 | TRBV18 | few | .
TGTGCCAGCAGTTTCGAGCAGGGGGTGACCTACGAGCAGTACTTC | CASSFEQGVTYEQYF | TRBJ2-7 | TRBV12-3/TRBV12-4 | many | TRBD1
TGTGCCAGTAGTAGACCTGAGGCAGGGCAGCCCCAGCATTTT | CASSRPEAGQPQHF | TRBJ1-5 | TRBV19 | . | .
TGTGCCAGCAGCTTAGTCTCGAACACCGGGGAGCTGTTTTTT | CASSLVSNTGELFF | TRBJ2-2 | TRBV7-2 | many | .
TGTGCCTCACAACAGCAGGGCGGGGAGCAGTACTTC | CASQQQGGEQYF | TRBJ2-7 | TRBV6-1 | few | .
TGTGCCTGGAGATCCAGGGGGTTCAACACTGAAGCTTTCTTT | CAWRSRGFNTEAFF | TRBJ1-1 | TRBV30 | . | TRBD1
TGTGCTAGCAGCCGGGACAGGTTAACCTACGAGCAGTACTTC | CASSRDRLTYEQYF | TRBJ2-7 | TRBV7-7 | . | TRBD1
TGTGCCAGCAGTTACTCCACAGACTTTACTTATAATTCACCCCTCCACTTT | CASSYSTDFTYNSPLHF | TRBJ1-6 | TRBV6-9 | . | .
TGTGCCAGCAGTTTAATGAGTGCCGGGGAGCTGTTTTTT | CASSLMSAGELFF | TRBJ2-2 | TRBV12-3/TRBV12-4 | few | .
TGTGCCAGCAACTCCGGGACAGGGGGACTCTCTGGGGCCAACGTCCTGACTTTC | CASNSGTGGLSGANVLTF | TRBJ2-6 | TRBV12-3/TRBV12-4 | few | TRBD1
TGTGCCAGCAGCGAGACTAGAGGCGAGCAGTACTTC | CASSETRGEQYF | TRBJ2-7 | TRBV7-3 | many | .
TGCAGTGCTAGAGGTCGGGACTGGACCCAGTACTTC | CSARGRDWTQYF | TRBJ2-5 | TRBV20-1 | . | .
TGTGCCAGCAGAACGCATCAGCCCCAGCATTTT | CASRTHQPQHF | TRBJ1-5 | TRBV6-1 | few | .
TGTGCCAGCAGGATGACAGGCCTAGTGCGGTATGGCTACACCTTC | CASRMTGLVRYGYTF | TRBJ1-2 | TRBV27 | many | .
TGTGCCATCAGCCCCCCTGGCGGGGGGGCCGATGAGCAGTTCTTC | CAISPPGGGADEQFF | TRBJ2-1 | TRBV10-3 | . | TRBD2
TGTGCCAGTAGTGATCTAGCGGGGGTCCGTTCCAAGCAGTTCTTC | CASSDLAGVRSKQFF | TRBJ2-1 | TRBV19 | . | TRBD2
TGTGCCAGCAGTAGCCAGGGGGCGCAACTGTTTTTT | CASSSQGAQLFF | TRBJ1-4 | TRBV27 | many | TRBD1
TGTGCCAGCTCCGGGACTAGCGGGGGGGGGACCCAGTACTTC | CASSGTSGGGTQYF | TRBJ2-5 | TRBV7-2 | many | TRBD2
TGTGCCAGCAGTGAAGCGACGGGGAATAGCAATCAGCCCCAGCATTTT | CASSEATGNSNQPQHF | TRBJ1-5 | TRBV25-1 | . | .
TGCAGCGGAGAAGCGAACCAAGAGACCCAGTACTTC | CSGEANQETQYF | TRBJ2-5 | TRBV29-1 | many | .
TGTGCCAGCAGACTAGCGGGAGGGATAGAGACCCAGTACTTC | CASRLAGGIETQYF | TRBJ2-5 | TRBV12-3/TRBV12-4 | many | TRBD2
TGTGCCAGCAGCTCAGACTACAAAGTGAACCAAGAGACCCAGTACTTC | CASSSDYKVNQETQYF | TRBJ2-5 | TRBV7-8 | . | .
TGTGCCAGCAGCTTAGCGATCGGGAGGGCAGAGACCCAGTACTTC | CASSLAIGRAETQYF | TRBJ2-5 | TRBV7-2 | many | TRBD2
TGTGCCAGCAGTCGTTATAGGACAGGGTATCAGCCCCAGCATTTT | CASSRYRTGYQPQHF | TRBJ1-5 | TRBV12-3/TRBV12-4 | many | TRBD1
TGTGCCACAGGGGGACTAGCGGACACCGGGGAGCTGTTTTTT | CATGGLADTGELFF | TRBJ2-2 | TRBV10-3 | . | TRBD2
TGTGCCAGCAGCCAACAGTCCCTAGCGGGAGTTAATGAGCAGTACTTC | CASSQQSLAGVNEQYF | TRBJ2-7 | TRBV3-1 | . | TRBD2
TGTGCCAGCAGGGACAGGGCCAAAGAGACCCAGTACTTC | CASRDRAKETQYF | TRBJ2-5 | TRBV28 | many | TRBD1
TGTGCCAGCAACCAGGGGCCCTACGAGCAGTACTTC | CASNQGPYEQYF | TRBJ2-7 | TRBV28 | many | .
TGCAGTGCGACGGGACTAGCGGCAGGGGTAGAGACCCAGTACTTC | CSATGLAAGVETQYF | TRBJ2-5 | TRBV20-1 | many | TRBD2
TGTGCCAGCAGCTCCTGGGGACGGACGAACACTGAAGCTTTCTTT | CASSSWGRTNTEAFF | TRBJ1-1 | TRBV11-2 | . | .
TGTGCCAGCAGCTCCGCGGGGGGGTACGGGCAGAGCTACACCTTC | CASSSAGGYGQSYTF | TRBJ1-2 | TRBV11-1 | many | .
TGTGCCAGCAGCTTGAGCGGGACGGGTGAAAAACTGTTTTTT | CASSLSGTGEKLFF | TRBJ1-4 | TRBV5-5 | many | .
TGCAGCGCCATAGATCAGGGGTCCTACGAGCAGTACTTC | CSAIDQGSYEQYF | TRBJ2-7 | TRBV29-1 | . | .
TGCAGTGCTTCACAGGGGGCGGTCCCCTACGAGCAGTACTTC | CSASQGAVPYEQYF | TRBJ2-7 | TRBV20-1 | few | TRBD1
TGCAGTGCTAGATCACTAGCGGGCAATTACAATGAGCAGTTCTTC | CSARSLAGNYNEQFF | TRBJ2-1 | TRBV20-1 | few | TRBD2
TGTGCCACCAGTGAGTCCGAGATTCAAGAGACCCAGTACTTC | CATSESEIQETQYF | TRBJ2-5 | TRBV24-1 | few | .
TGCAGCGTTGCGGTCGACAGGGGGGGGACTGAAGCTTTCTTT | CSVAVDRGGTEAFF | TRBJ1-1 | TRBV29-1 | few | TRBD1
TGCGCCAGCAGCCCCGGGACACCCCGAGGCGAGCAGTACTTC | CASSPGTPRGEQYF | TRBJ2-7 | TRBV5-1 | few | .
TGTGCCAGCAGTTTATACGGGACAGTCCCTGTGATGAACACTGAAGCTTTCTTT | CASSLYGTVPVMNTEAFF | TRBJ1-1 | TRBV27 | many | TRBD1